This T cell receptor (beta chain) originates from a study of blood T cell repertoires in COVID-19. In the study overall: Material from acute and convalescent COVID-19 was sourced from the United States, Italy and Spain. The analysed material was cDNA or gDNA that came from T cells, B-cell-depleted T cells, or PBMCs.

Per the original data handling: Amplifying reference gene primers gave estimates of nucleated cell counts. Sequencing was performed with immunoSEQ multiplex PCR; in TCRdb, only in-frame clones are kept and a portion is missing. Clone size and the V and J calls come from that table; the DNA yielded D and trimming. In the table there are about 61,000 clones, approximately 80% of which are singletons. This clonotype was sampled from a man at least 80 years old with active or convalescent COVID-19. The sample was peripheral blood.

As DNA, the CDR3 is TGTGCCAGCAGCCCGGAGGGACTATTAAGTTGGAATGAGCAGTTCTTC. The encoded protein is CASSPEGLLSWNEQFF. The genes are TRBV9 and TRBJ2-1; 7 nucleotides line up with TRBD2. V was pared by 4 bases and J by 7 bases, with 14 bases of the junction left unmatched. The CDR3 runs 16 residues. Germline CDR1 and CDR2: SGDLS and YYNGEE.